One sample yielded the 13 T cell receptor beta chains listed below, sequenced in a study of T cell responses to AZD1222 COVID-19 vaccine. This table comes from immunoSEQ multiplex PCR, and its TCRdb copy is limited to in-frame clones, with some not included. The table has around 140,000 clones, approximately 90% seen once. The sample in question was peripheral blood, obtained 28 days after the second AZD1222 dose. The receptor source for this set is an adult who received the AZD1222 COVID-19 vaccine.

The CDR3 is CASSIGLAATYEQYF. DNA for the CDR3: TGTGCCAGTAGTATCGGACTAGCGGCAACCTACGAGCAGTACTTC. The J gene is TRBJ2-7, the V gene TRBV19; 10 bases are shared with TRBD2. Germline CDR1 is LNHDA and CDR2 is SQIVND (reference sequence). There are 15 residues in the CDR3. With 3 bases clipped from V and 2 bases from J, the junction kept 4 bases outside the gene matches.

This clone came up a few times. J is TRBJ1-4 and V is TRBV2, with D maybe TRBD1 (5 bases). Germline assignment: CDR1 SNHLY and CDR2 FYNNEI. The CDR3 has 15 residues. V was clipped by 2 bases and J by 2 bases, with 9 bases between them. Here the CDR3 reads CASSEQTVTNEKLFF. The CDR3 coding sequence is TGTGCCAGCAGTGAACAGACAGTGACTAATGAAAAACTGTTTTTT.

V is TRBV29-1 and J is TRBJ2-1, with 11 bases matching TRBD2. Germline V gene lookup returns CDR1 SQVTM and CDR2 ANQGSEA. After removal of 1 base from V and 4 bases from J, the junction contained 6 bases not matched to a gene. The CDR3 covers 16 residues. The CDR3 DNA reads TGCAGCGTTGAAGCTAGCGGGGGGATAGTTTACAATGAGCAGTTCTTC. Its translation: CSVEASGGIVYNEQFF.

This CDR3 reads CASSFHSGIYGYTF. CDR3 coding DNA: TGTGCCAGCAGTTTCCATTCGGGGATCTATGGCTACACCTTC. This chain links TRBV7-9 with TRBJ1-2, with unresolved D. The germline V gene encodes CDR1 SEHNR and CDR2 FQNEAQ (reference sequence). Between the trimmed V and J ends, which lost 6 bases and 4 bases, there was a span of 15 bases. This CDR3 has 14 residues.

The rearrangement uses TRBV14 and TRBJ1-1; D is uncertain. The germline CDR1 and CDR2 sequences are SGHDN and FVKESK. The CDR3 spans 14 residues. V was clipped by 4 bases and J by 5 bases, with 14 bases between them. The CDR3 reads CASSPLGLGTEAFF. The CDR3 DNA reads TGTGCCAGCAGCCCCCTAGGACTCGGGACTGAAGCTTTCTTT.

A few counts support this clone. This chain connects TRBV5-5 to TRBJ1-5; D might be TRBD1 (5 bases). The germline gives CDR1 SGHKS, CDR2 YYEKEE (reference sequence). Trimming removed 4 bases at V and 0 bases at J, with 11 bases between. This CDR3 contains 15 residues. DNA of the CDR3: TGTGCCAGCAGCCCATTAGGGGATAGCAATCAGCCCCAGCATTTT. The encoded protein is CASSPLGDSNQPQHF.

CDR3 in DNA: TGTGCCAGTAGTGACCGGGACAGAGCTAACTATGGCTACACCTTC. Protein product: CASSDRDRANYGYTF. The V and J genes are TRBV19 and TRBJ1-2; 7 nucleotides agree with TRBD1. Germline-derived CDR1 and CDR2 are LNHDA and SQIVND (reference sequence). The junction had 6 bases not matched to a gene; V was cut back by 5 bases and J by 0 bases. CDR3 length equals 15 residues.

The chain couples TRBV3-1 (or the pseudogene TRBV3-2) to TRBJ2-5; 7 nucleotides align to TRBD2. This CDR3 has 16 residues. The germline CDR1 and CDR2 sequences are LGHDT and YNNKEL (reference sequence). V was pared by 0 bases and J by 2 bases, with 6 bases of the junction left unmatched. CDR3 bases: TGTGCCAGCAGCCAAGAGACTCAGCGGGGACAAGAGACCCAGTACTTC. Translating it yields CASSQETQRGQETQYF.

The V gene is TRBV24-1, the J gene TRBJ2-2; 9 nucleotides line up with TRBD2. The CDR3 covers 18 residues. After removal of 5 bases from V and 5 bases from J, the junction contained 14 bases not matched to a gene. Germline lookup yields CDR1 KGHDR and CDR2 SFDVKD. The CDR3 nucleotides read TGTGCCACCAGTGGAACCGCGCCAGCGGGGGGTAATACCGGGGAGCTGTTTTTT. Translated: CATSGTAPAGGNTGELFF.

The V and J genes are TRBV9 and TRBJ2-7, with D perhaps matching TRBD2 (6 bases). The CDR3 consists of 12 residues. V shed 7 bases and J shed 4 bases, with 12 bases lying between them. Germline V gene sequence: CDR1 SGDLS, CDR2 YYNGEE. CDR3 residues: CASGGPPYEQYF. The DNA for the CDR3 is TGTGCCAGCGGAGGGCCCCCTTACGAGCAGTACTTC.

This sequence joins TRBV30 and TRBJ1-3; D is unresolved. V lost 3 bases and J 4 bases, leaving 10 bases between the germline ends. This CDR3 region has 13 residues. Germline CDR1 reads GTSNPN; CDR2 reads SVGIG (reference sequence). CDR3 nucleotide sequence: TGTGCCTGGAGGGGGAAAGGGGGAAACACCATATATTTT. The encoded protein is CAWRGKGGNTIYF.

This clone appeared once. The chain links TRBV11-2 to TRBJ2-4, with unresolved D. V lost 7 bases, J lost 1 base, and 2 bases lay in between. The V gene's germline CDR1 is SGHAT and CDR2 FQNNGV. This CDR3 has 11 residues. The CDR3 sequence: CASTAKNIQYF. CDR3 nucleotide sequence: TGTGCCAGCACTGCCAAAAACATTCAGTACTTC.

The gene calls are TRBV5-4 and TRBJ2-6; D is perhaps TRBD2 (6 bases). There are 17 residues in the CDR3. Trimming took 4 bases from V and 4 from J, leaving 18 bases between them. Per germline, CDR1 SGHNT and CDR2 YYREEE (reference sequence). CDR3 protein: CASSPAGGGVGANVLTF. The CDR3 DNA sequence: TGTGCCAGCAGCCCAGCAGGAGGAGGGGTAGGGGCCAACGTCCTGACTTTC.